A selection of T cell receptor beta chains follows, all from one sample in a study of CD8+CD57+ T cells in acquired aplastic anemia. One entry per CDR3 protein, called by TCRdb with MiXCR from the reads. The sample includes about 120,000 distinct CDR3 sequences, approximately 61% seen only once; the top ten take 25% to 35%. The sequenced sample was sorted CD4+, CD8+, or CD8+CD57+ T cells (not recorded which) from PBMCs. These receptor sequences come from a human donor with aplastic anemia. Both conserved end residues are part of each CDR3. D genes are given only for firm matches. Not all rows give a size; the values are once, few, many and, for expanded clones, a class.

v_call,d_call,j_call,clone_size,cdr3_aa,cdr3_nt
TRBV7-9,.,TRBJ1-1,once,CASSGLEAFF,TGTGCCAGCAGCGGCCTTGAAGCTTTCTTT
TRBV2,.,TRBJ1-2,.,CASSVDLNYGYTF,TGTGCCAGCAGTGTGGATCTTAACTATGGCTACACCTTC
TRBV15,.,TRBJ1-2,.,CATSRALGGVGGGYTF,TGTGCCACCAGCAGAGCGCTCGGGGGGGTAGGTGGTGGCTACACCTTC
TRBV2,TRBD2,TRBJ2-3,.,CASSPGLVDTQYF,TGTGCCAGCAGTCCGGGACTAGTGGATACGCAGTATTTT
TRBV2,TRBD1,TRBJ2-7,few,CASSVGQGAYEQYF,TGTGCCAGCAGCGTGGGACAGGGAGCATACGAGCAGTACTTC
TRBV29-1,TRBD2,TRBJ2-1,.,CSVEDHPKLAGVYNEQFF,TGCAGCGTTGAAGACCACCCCAAGCTAGCGGGGGTTTACAATGAGCAGTTCTTC
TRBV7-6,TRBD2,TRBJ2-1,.,CASSSLAGWGEQFF,TGTGCCAGCAGTTCTTTAGCGGGGTGGGGTGAGCAGTTCTTC
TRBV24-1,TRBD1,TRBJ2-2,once,CATSDRDRGRTGELFF,TGTGCCACCAGTGATCGGGACAGGGGGCGGACCGGGGAGCTGTTTTTT
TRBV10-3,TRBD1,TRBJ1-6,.,CAIRDRESSPLHF,TGTGCCATAAGAGACAGGGAGAGTTCACCCCTCCACTTT
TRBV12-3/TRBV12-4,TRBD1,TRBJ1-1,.,CASSPHTGGTEAFF,TGTGCCAGCAGTCCCCACACAGGGGGCACTGAAGCTTTCTTT
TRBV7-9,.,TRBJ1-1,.,CASWLGEWTEAFF,TGTGCCAGTTGGTTGGGTGAATGGACTGAAGCTTTCTTT
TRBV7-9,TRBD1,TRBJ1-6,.,CASSKGAGNSPLHF,TGTGCCAGCAGTAAGGGGGCCGGGAATTCACCCCTCCACTTT
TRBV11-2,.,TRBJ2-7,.,CASSLDEGVSYEQYF,TGTGCCAGCAGCTTAGATGAGGGAGTCTCCTACGAGCAGTACTTC
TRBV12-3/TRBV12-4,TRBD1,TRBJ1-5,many,CASSWTGNSNQPQHF,TGTGCCAGCAGTTGGACAGGGAATAGCAATCAGCCCCAGCATTTT
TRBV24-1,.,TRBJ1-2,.,CATSAPDVYGYTF,TGTGCCACCAGTGCACCGGACGTCTATGGCTACACCTTC